This entry concerns a single T cell receptor (beta chain). The CDR3 has 15 amino acids. Per germline, CDR1 MNHNS and CDR2 SASEGT. The V and J ends lost 0 bases and 8 bases, in that order; junction bases with no gene match: 7. In the authors' workflow: Amplified reference gene primers provided the basis for estimating nucleated cell counts. Only in-frame clones appear in the TCRdb table, and some are missing; sequencing was by immunoSEQ multiplex PCR. Clone size and V and J calls were adopted from that table, with D and trimming inferred from the DNA. The repertoire consists of about 39,000 clones, with approximately 90% occurring once and the leading ten covering 20%. This sample was included in a study of blood T cell repertoires in COVID-19. The overall study: Samples came from the United States, Italy and Spain, spanning acute and convalescent COVID-19. PBMCs, B-cell-depleted T cells, or T cells were the source of the cDNA or gDNA that made up the material.

The chain employs TRBV6-1 and TRBJ2-4, with 7 positions matching TRBD2. Sequenced sample: peripheral blood. The clonotype comes from a man aged 60 to 75 with acute or convalescent COVID-19. In nucleotides, the CDR3 is TGTGCCAGCAGTGAAGCGTGGGGGAGGGGAGACATTCAGTACTTC. Its translation: CASSEAWGRGDIQYF.